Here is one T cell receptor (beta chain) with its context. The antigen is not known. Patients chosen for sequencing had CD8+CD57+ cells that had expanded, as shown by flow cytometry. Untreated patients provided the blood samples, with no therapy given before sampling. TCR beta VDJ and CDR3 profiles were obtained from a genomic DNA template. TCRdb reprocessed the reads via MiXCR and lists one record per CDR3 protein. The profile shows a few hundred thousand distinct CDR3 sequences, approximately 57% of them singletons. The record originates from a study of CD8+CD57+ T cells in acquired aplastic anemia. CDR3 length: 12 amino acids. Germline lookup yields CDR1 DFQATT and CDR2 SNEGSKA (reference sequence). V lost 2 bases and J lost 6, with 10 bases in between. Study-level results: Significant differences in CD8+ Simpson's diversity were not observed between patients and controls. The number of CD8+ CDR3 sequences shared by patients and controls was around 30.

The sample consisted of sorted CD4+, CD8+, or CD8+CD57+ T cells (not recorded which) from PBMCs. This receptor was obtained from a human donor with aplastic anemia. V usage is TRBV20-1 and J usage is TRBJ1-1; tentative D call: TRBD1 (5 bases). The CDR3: CSARQGRAEAFF. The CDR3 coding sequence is TGCAGTGCTAGACAGGGAAGAGCTGAAGCTTTCTTT.